This T cell receptor (beta chain) emerged from a study of blood T cell repertoires in COVID-19. The protocol was immunoSEQ multiplex PCR, while the TCRdb copy is restricted to in-frame clones and leaves out a portion. The repertoire holds 250,000 or so clones, with 70% to 90% as singletons. The CDR3 contains 16 residues. CDR1 and CDR2 (germline): SGHKS, YYEKEE (reference sequence). J was trimmed by 4 bases and V by 0 bases; bases with no gene match: 6. This TCR came from a man aged 45-60 years with acute or convalescent COVID-19. J is TRBJ2-1 and V is TRBV5-5; TRBD2 agrees at 8 bases. The sequencing input was peripheral blood. Here the CDR3 reads CASSLVDGRAYNEQFF. Written as DNA, the CDR3 is TGTGCCAGCAGCTTGGTCGACGGGAGGGCGTACAATGAGCAGTTCTTC.